These 21 T cell receptor beta chains were sequenced from one sample in a study of cytomegalovirus exposure and HLA in healthy donors. The PCR used 60 Vbeta and 13 Jbeta primers. Some clones are missing from TCRdb's copy, which holds only in-frame ones; the method was immunoSEQ multiplex PCR. The data contain roughly 170,000 clones, roughly 75% of them singletons. Sequenced material: PBMCs. The receptors shown here come from a female donor in good health and CMV-seronegative.

The rearrangement uses TRBV30 and TRBJ2-5, with a possible D match to TRBD1 (5 bases). Germline-derived CDR1 and CDR2 are GTSNPN and SVGIG (reference sequence). This CDR3 region has 14 residues. Trimming took off 1 base at V and 5 bases at J, with 14 bases between the two ends. CDR3 coding DNA: TGTGCCTGGAGTGGGAGTGGGGCTCCGGAGACCCAGTACTTC. Amino acids: CAWSGSGAPETQYF. The whole variable domain, filled in from reference TRBV30 and TRBJ2-5, reads SQTIHQWPATLVQPVGSPLSLECTVEGTSNPNLYWYRQAAGRGLQLLFYSVGIGQISSEVPQNLSASRPQDRQFILSSKKLLLSDSGFYLCAWSGSGAPETQYFGPGTRLLVL.

This clone was counted only a few times. The V and J genes are TRBV6-5 and TRBJ2-1; D possibly corresponds to TRBD2 (7 bases). The CDR3 spans 14 residues. Germline loops: CDR1 MNHEY, CDR2 SVGAGI. V lost 5 bases and J 10 bases, leaving 18 bases between the germline ends. The DNA for the CDR3 is TGTGCCAGCAGTCCCCGGGGGGCGGGAGTGGAGCAGTTCTTC. Amino acid sequence: CASSPRGAGVEQFF.

The rearrangement uses TRBV29-1 and TRBJ1-2; D is undetermined. The germline V gene has CDR1 SQVTM and CDR2 ANQGSEA. Trimming cost V 0 bases and J 8 bases, with 10 bases left between them. The CDR3 is 12 residues long. The CDR3 protein is CSVEDSGGGYTF. The CDR3 nucleotides read TGCAGCGTTGAAGATTCAGGAGGAGGCTACACCTTC. Based on the CDR3 plus reference TRBV29-1 and TRBJ1-2, the full variable domain is SAVISQKPSRDICQRGTSLTIQCQVDSQVTMMFWYRQQPGQSLTLIATANQGSEATYESGFVIDKFPISRPNLTFSTLTVSNMSPEDSSIYLCSVEDSGGGYTFGSGTRLTVV.

The J gene is TRBJ2-7, the V gene TRBV5-1; tentatively, D is TRBD2 (5 bases). This CDR3 is 15 amino acids long. Deletions cut 0 bases from V and 3 bases from J, with 13 bases between. Looked up from germline, CDR1 is SGHRS and CDR2 is YFSETQ. CDR3 sequence reads: CASSLGVATFYEQYF. Written as DNA, the CDR3 is TGCGCCAGCAGCTTGGGAGTAGCGACCTTCTACGAGCAGTACTTC.

This clone appeared a few times. V is TRBV27 and J is TRBJ1-6; TRBD1 matches 7 bases. The CDR3 sequence is 17 residues long. J lost 14 bases, V lost 5 bases, and 21 bases had no gene match. Per the germline V gene, CDR1 is MNHEY and CDR2 is SMNVEV (reference sequence). The CDR3 DNA reads TGTGCCAGCAGTACCTGGGGGATTACAGGGGAAATAACATCCCTCCACTTT. Its protein product is CASSTWGITGEITSLHF.

The chain recombines TRBV27 with TRBJ1-1, with D possibly matching TRBD1 (5 bases). V lost 3 bases and J 6 bases, leaving 20 bases between the germline ends. The CDR3 is made up of 16 amino acids. Germline assignment: CDR1 MNHEY and CDR2 SMNVEV (reference sequence). In nucleotides, the CDR3 is TGTGCCAGCAGTTTTTCCCATCAGGGCCCACCAGCTGAAGCTTTCTTT. This codes for CASSFSHQGPPAEAFF.

The chain uses TRBV10-1 and TRBJ2-2; D possibly corresponds to TRBD2 (6 bases). This CDR3 is built from 13 residues. Germline CDR1 is WNHNN and CDR2 is SYGVQD (reference sequence). With 8 bases removed from V and 5 bases from J, the gap between germline ends came to 12 bases. CDR3 coding DNA: TGCGCCAGCCAGACTAGGGATACCGGGGAGCTGTTTTTT. Its translation: CASQTRDTGELFF.

The V and J genes are TRBV6-5 and TRBJ1-1; TRBD1 agrees at 7 bases. Germline CDR1 and CDR2: MNHEY and SVGAGI. The junction had 4 bases not matched to a gene; V was cut back by 2 bases and J by 1 base. The CDR3 totals 15 residues. CDR3 amino acids: CASSYGDSRNTEAFF. In DNA, the CDR3 is TGTGCCAGCAGTTACGGGGACAGCAGGAACACTGAAGCTTTCTTT.

This rearrangement joins TRBV7-3 to TRBJ2-6; TRBD2 is a possible D gene (7 bases). The CDR3 consists of 19 residues. V lost 5 bases and J 0 bases, leaving 20 bases between the germline ends. Germline V gene data show CDR1 as SGHTA and CDR2 as FQGTGA. In DNA, the CDR3 is TGTGCCAGCAGCCCAACAGGACGGGGGGCCCACTCTGGGGCCAACGTCCTGACTTTC. This gives the protein CASSPTGRGAHSGANVLTF.

As concerns this clone: At one end, the junction sequence differs from germline, possibly due to a read error. The chain employs TRBV7-7 and TRBJ1-1; 9 bases match TRBD1. The CDR3 extends over 15 amino acids. Germline-derived CDR1 and CDR2 are SSHAT and FNYEAQ (reference sequence). CDR3 residues: CASSPKGGTGSVAFF. The DNA of the CDR3 is TGTGCTAGCAGCCCAAAAGGCGGGACAGGGAGCGTCGCTTTCTTT.

This rearrangement joins TRBV15 to TRBJ2-5, with 7 positions matching TRBD1. The V segment lost 0 bases and the J segment 7 bases; nucleotides outside the gene matches: 11. Germline CDR1 reads LNHNV; CDR2 reads YYDKDF (reference sequence). This CDR3 contains 16 residues. The CDR3 nucleotides read TGTGCCACCAGCAGAGATATGCCAGGGGGATTGGGGACCCAGTACTTC. This translates into CATSRDMPGGLGTQYF.

This clone was observed a handful of times. The J gene is TRBJ2-7, the V gene TRBV10-3; 7 bases align to TRBD2. Germline V gives CDR1 ENHRY, CDR2 SYGVKD. The CDR3 is 14 amino acids. Trimming cost V 6 bases and J 2 bases; bases outside gene matches: 7. The DNA for the CDR3 is TGTGCCATCAGCCCGACTAGCAGCACCTACGAGCAGTACTTC. It is translated as CAISPTSSTYEQYF.

This clone was counted between two and nine times. This rearrangement joins TRBV28 to TRBJ2-7; the D is unclear. V was trimmed by 7 bases and J by 3 bases, leaving 10 bases between them. Germline CDR1 reads MDHEN; CDR2 reads SYDVKM. This CDR3 contains 12 residues. CDR3 bases: TGTGCCAGCAAGGTGTCGGGCTACGAGCAGTACTTC. Protein sequence: CASKVSGYEQYF.

V gene TRBV6-5 combines with J gene TRBJ2-3, with D unresolved. The V end was cut by 6 bases, the J end by 6 bases, with 10 bases between. The CDR3 sequence is 12 residues long. The germline V gene encodes CDR1 MNHEY and CDR2 SVGAGI. CDR3 residues: CASSPQRDTQYF. The CDR3 nucleotides read TGTGCCAGCAGCCCCCAGAGGGATACGCAGTATTTT.

The CDR3 loop reads CASSQGGGWNTEAFF. The CDR3 DNA is TGCGCCAGCAGCCAAGGGGGGGGCTGGAACACTGAAGCTTTCTTT. V usage is TRBV4-3 and J usage is TRBJ1-1; TRBD1 might be the D (6 bases). V was cut by 1 base and J by 1 base, with 10 bases left in between. The CDR3 loop spans 15 amino acids. The germline V gene encodes CDR1 LGHNA and CDR2 YSLEER.

This chain joins TRBV6-6 and TRBJ2-1; TRBD2 might be the D (6 bases). This CDR3 contains 15 residues. CDR1 and CDR2 from the germline V gene are MNHNY and SVGAGI (reference sequence). V was trimmed by 0 bases and J by 4 bases, leaving 10 bases between them. DNA for the CDR3: TGTGCCAGCAGTTACTCGGAGGGCGGGTACAATGAGCAGTTCTTC. Protein product: CASSYSEGGYNEQFF.

The chain is built from TRBV7-9 and TRBJ2-3; 8 bases map to TRBD1. Germline CDR1 SEHNR, CDR2 FQNEAQ (reference sequence). This CDR3 has 16 amino acids. V lost 3 bases and J lost 6; bases outside the gene matches: 11. CDR3 in amino acids: CASSLLPTGEADTQYF. CDR3 DNA: TGTGCCAGCAGCTTGCTTCCGACAGGGGAGGCGGATACGCAGTATTTT.

The chain joins TRBV30 to TRBJ2-7; TRBD1 might be the D (7 bases). The CDR3 runs 14 residues. Germline-derived CDR1 and CDR2 are GTSNPN and SVGIG (reference sequence). Trimming shortened V by 3 bases and J by 4 bases, and 16 bases separated the two germline ends. CDR3 sequence reads: CAWSLGGTDYEQYF. CDR3 in DNA: TGTGCCTGGAGCCTTGGGGGGACAGATTACGAGCAGTACTTC.

The V gene is TRBV7-2, the J gene TRBJ2-2, with TRBD2 matching over 7 bases. The germline gives CDR1 SGHTA, CDR2 FQGNSA. V was pared by 4 bases and J by 6 bases, with 5 bases of the junction left unmatched. This CDR3 is 14 amino acids long. CDR3 sequence reads: CASSYQRDPGELFF. In DNA, the CDR3 is TGTGCCAGCAGCTATCAGCGGGACCCCGGGGAGCTGTTTTTT.

The CDR3 here is CASSEDPGPYEQYF. The CDR3 DNA is TGTGCCAGCAGTGAAGACCCAGGGCCCTACGAGCAGTACTTC. V usage is TRBV6-1 and J usage is TRBJ2-7; possibly TRBD1 for D (5 bases). The germline gives CDR1 MNHNS, CDR2 SASEGT. V lost 1 base and J lost 2, with 9 bases in between. This CDR3 contains 14 residues.

The CDR3 sequence: CASSLFAGGVTGNTIYF. The CDR3 DNA reads as TGTGCCAGCAGCTTGTTTGCAGGGGGCGTTACTGGAAACACCATATATTTT. The rearrangement joins TRBV5-6 to TRBJ1-3, with 8 nucleotides matching TRBD1. With V trimmed by 1 base and J by 2 bases, 8 bases remained unmatched. Germline CDR1 is SGHDT and CDR2 is YYEEEE. There are 17 residues in the CDR3. Drawing the rest from reference TRBV5-6 and TRBJ1-3, the complete variable domain is DAGVTQSPTHLIKTRGQQVTLRCSPKSGHDTVSWYQQALGQGPQFIFQYYEEEERQRGNFPDRFSGHQFPNYSSELNVNALLLGDSALYLCASSLFAGGVTGNTIYFGEGSWLTVV.